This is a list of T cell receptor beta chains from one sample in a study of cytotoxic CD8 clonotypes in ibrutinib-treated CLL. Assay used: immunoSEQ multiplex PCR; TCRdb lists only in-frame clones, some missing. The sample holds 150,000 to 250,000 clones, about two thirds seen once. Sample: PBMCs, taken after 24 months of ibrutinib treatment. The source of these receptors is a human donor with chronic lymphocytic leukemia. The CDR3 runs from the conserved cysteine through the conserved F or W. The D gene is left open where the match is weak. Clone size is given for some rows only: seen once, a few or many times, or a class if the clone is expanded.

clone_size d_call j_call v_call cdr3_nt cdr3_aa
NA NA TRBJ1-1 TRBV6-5 TGTGCCAGCAGTTACTCGTCCGGACTGAACACTGAAGCTTTCTTT CASSYSSGLNTEAFF
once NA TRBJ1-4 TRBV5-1 TGCGCCAGCAGCTTGGATGGGGGATTTAATGAAAAACTGTTTTTT CASSLDGGFNEKLFF
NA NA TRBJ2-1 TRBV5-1 TGCGCCAGCGTCCCGGGGGCGGATCCCTACAATGAGCAGTTCTTC CASVPGADPYNEQFF
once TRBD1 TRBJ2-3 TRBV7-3 TGTGCCAGCAGCTTAACACCTACAGGGGCCCCCACAGATACGCAGTATTTT CASSLTPTGAPTDTQYF
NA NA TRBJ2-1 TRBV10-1 TGCGCCAGACCAGGTGTCAGCTGGTACAATGAGCAGTTCTTC CARPGVSWYNEQFF
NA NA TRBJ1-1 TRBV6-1 TGTGCCACTCTAGGGATGTCTGAAGCTTTCTTT CATLGMSEAFF
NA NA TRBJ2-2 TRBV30 TGTGCCTGGAGTGTAAGCCGGACATATGCGAACACCGGGGAGCTGTTTTTT CAWSVSRTYANTGELFF
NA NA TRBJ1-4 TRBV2 TGTGCCAGCACTCGTTCGGGCGAACTGTTTTTT CASTRSGELFF
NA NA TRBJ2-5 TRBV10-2 TGCGCCAGCAGTGAGCTAAAAGAGACCCAGTACTTC CASSELKETQYF
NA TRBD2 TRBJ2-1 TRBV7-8 TGTGCCAGCAGCTTACGACTAGCGGGAGTCCCTGAGCAGTTCTTC CASSLRLAGVPEQFF
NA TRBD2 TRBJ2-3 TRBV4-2 TGTGCCAGCAGCCAAGTTGGAATAGCGGGAGGACCAGATACGCAGTATTTT CASSQVGIAGGPDTQYF
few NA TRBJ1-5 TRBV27 TGTGCCAGCAGACAACAGGGCGACAATCAGCCCCAGCATTTT CASRQQGDNQPQHF
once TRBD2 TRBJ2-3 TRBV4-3 TGCGCCAGCAGCCAAGATTACGGGGGAGGGCCAGATACGCAGTATTTT CASSQDYGGGPDTQYF
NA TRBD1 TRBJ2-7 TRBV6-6 TGTGCCAGCAGTCCGCCGGGACAGTCCTACGAGCAGTACTTC CASSPPGQSYEQYF
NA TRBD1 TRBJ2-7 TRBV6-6 TGTGCCAGCAGTTACTCGGGACAGGGCATCTACGAGCAGTACTTC CASSYSGQGIYEQYF
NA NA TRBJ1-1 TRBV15 TGTGCCACCAGCAGAGTCCCGAAACAGGCCTCAAGTCCCATGAACACTGAAGCTTTCTTT CATSRVPKQASSPMNTEAFF